This TCR beta chain was identified during a study of graft-versus-host responses after intestinal transplantation. Whole-study context: Recipients got multivisceral, liver-intestinal, or isolated intestinal transplants. General study findings and limits: Detected in recipient marrow were GvH clones, some of which were first observed in ileum or blood. Early after transplant, HvG declines were associated with peak levels of circulating GvH clones.

Co-plating was performed using roughly 200,000 CFSE-labeled responder cells and roughly 200,000 irradiated, violet-dye-labeled stimulator cells. Responder cells that were proliferating and CFSE-low, both CD3+CD4+ and CD3+CD8+, were sorted after the reaction. This clone was observed a single time. The CDR3 length is 15 residues. Looked up from germline, CDR1 is MNHEY and CDR2 is SMNVEV (reference sequence). Trimming cost V 3 bases and J 3 bases, with 12 bases left between them. The method was immunoSEQ multiplex PCR; TCRdb's version includes in-frame clones alone and lacks a portion of them. The sample lists approximately 21,000 clones; around 43% were seen once.

V is TRBV27 and J is TRBJ1-5; D unresolved. This sequence originates from a human patient who was an organ donor for intestinal transplantation. The sequences come from alloreactive CD8+ T cells from a mixed lymphocyte reaction culture, collected before transplantation. The subset is: CFSE-low proliferating T cells sorted from roughly 6-day pre-transplant mixed lymphocyte reaction (GvH or HvG direction). Here the CDR3 reads CASSLTLGFNQPQHF. CDR3 nucleotide sequence: TGTGCCAGCAGTTTGACGTTGGGTTTCAATCAGCCCCAGCATTTT.